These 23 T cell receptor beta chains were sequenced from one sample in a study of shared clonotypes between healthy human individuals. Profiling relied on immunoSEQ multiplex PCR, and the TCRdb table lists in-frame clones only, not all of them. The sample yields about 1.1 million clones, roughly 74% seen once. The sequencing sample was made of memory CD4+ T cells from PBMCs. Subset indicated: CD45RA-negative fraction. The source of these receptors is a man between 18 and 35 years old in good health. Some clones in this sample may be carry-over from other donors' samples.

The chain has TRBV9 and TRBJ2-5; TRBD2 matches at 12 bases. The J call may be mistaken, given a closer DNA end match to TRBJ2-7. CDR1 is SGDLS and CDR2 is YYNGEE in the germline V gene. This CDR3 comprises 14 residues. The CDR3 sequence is CASSVGLAGYEQYF. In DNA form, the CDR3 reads TGTGCCAGCAGCGTGGGACTAGCGGGCTACGAGCAGTACTTC.

The CDR3 sequence is CASRSGSLNTGELFF. The CDR3 DNA is TGTGCCAGCAGATCAGGGTCCCTAAACACCGGGGAGCTGTTTTTT. This chain links TRBV6-1 with TRBJ2-2, with D perhaps TRBD1 (5 bases). V was trimmed by 6 bases and J by 2 bases, leaving 13 bases between them. The V gene's germline CDR1 is MNHNS and CDR2 SASEGT. This CDR3 has 15 residues.

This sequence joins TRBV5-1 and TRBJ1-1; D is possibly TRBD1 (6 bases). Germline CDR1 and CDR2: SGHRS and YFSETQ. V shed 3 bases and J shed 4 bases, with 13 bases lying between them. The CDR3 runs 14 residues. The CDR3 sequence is CASSSTGSRTEAFF. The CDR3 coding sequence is TGCGCCAGCAGCTCTACAGGGTCCCGCACTGAAGCTTTCTTT.

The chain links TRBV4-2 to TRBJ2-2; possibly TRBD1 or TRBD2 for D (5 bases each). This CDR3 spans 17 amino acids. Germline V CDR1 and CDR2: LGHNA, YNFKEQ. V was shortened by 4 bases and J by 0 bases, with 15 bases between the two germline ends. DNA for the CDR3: TGTGCCAGCAGCCTCTCGGTGGGGACGGCGAACACCGGGGAGCTGTTTTTT. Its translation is CASSLSVGTANTGELFF.

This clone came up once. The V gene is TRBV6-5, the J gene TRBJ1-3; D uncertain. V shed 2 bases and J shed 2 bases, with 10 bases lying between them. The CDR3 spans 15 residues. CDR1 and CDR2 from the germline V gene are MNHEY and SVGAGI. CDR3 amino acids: CASSYQGRPGNTIYF. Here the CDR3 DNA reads TGTGCCAGCAGTTACCAAGGACGGCCTGGAAACACCATATATTTT.

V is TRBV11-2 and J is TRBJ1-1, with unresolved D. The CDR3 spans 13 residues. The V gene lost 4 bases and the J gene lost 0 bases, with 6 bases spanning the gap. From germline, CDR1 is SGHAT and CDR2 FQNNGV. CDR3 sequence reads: CASSSTMNTEAFF. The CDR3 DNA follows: TGTGCCAGCAGCTCGACAATGAACACTGAAGCTTTCTTT.

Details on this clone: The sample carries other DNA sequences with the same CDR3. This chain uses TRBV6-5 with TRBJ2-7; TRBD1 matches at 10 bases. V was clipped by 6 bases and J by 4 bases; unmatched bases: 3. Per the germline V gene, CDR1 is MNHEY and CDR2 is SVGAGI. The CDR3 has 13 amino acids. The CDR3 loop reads CASRRDRGYEQYF. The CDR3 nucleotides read TGTGCCAGCAGACGGGACAGGGGATACGAGCAGTACTTC.

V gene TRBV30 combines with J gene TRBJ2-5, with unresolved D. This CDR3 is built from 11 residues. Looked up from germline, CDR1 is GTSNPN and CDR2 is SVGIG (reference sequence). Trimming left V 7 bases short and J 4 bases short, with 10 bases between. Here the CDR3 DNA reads TGTGCCTTGGGGTACGTAGAGACCCAGTACTTC. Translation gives CALGYVETQYF.

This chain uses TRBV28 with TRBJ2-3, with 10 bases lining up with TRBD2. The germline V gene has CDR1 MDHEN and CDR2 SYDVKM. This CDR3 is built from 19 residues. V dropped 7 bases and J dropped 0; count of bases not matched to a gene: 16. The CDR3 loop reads CASTGPQGGTSASTDTQYF. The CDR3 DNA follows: TGTGCCAGCACCGGGCCTCAGGGGGGGACTAGCGCAAGCACAGATACGCAGTATTTT.

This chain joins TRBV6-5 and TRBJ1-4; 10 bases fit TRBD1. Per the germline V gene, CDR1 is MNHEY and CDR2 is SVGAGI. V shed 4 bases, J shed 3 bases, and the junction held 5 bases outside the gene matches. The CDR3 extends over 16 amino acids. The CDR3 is CASSFRDRGPNEKLFF. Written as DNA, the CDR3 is TGTGCCAGCAGTTTCCGGGACAGGGGCCCTAATGAAAAACTGTTTTTT.

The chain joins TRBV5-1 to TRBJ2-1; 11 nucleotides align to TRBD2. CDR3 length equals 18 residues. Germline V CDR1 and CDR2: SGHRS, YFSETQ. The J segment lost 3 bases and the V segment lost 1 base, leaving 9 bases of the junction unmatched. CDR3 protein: CASSLKPVAGGGYNEQFF. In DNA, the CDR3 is TGCGCCAGCAGCTTGAAGCCCGTAGCGGGAGGGGGCTACAATGAGCAGTTCTTC.

The CDR3 DNA reads as TGTGCCAGCAGCTTCGGCCAACACTACGAGCAGTACTTC. Translating it yields CASSFGQHYEQYF. The chain combines TRBV7-6 with TRBJ2-7; D gene ambiguous. Germline V lookup: CDR1 SGHVS, CDR2 FNYEAQ. The CDR3 consists of 13 residues. Trimming took off 3 bases at V and 3 bases at J, with 9 bases between the two ends.

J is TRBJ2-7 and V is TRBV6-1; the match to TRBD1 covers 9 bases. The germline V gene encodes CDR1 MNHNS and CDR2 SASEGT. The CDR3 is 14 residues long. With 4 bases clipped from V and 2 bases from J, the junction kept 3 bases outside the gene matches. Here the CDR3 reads CASSGDRVAYEQYF. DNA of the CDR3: TGTGCCAGCAGTGGGGACAGGGTTGCCTACGAGCAGTACTTC.

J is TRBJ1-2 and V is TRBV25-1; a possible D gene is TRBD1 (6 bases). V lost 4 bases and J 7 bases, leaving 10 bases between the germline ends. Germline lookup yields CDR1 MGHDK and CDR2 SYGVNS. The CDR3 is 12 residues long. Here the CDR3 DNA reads TGTGCCAGCAGTGTAGGAGGGGGTGGCTACACCTTC. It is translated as CASSVGGGGYTF.

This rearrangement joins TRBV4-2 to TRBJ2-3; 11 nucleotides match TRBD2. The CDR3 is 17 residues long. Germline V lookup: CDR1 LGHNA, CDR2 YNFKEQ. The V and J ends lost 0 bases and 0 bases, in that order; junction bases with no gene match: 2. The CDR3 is CASSQEPSGRSTDTQYF. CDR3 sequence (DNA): TGTGCCAGCAGCCAAGAACCTAGCGGGAGGAGCACAGATACGCAGTATTTT.

Here the CDR3 reads CAISPGAPQETQYF. Here the CDR3 DNA reads TGTGCCATCAGCCCCGGGGCACCACAAGAGACCCAGTACTTC. V and J are TRBV10-3 and TRBJ2-5; D might be TRBD1 or TRBD2, each matching 5 bases. The CDR3 loop spans 14 amino acids. CDR1 is ENHRY, CDR2 SYGVKD, per germline. The V end was cut by 6 bases, the J end by 2 bases, with 13 bases between.

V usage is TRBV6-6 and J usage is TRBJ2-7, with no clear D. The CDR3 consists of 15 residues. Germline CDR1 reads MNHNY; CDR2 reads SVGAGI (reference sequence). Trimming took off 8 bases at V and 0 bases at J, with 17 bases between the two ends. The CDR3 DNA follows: TGTGCCAGCCGCCCAGGCCGGGCACGCTCCTACGAGCAGTACTTC. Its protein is CASRPGRARSYEQYF.

The CDR3, as DNA: TGTGCCAGCAGCTCGTACACCGCCACTCAGAACGAGCAGTACTTC. It encodes CASSSYTATQNEQYF. The rearrangement joins TRBV28 to TRBJ2-7; no reliable D call. V shed 6 bases and J shed 5 bases, with 20 bases lying between them. CDR1 MDHEN and CDR2 SYDVKM come from the germline V gene. The CDR3 consists of 15 residues.

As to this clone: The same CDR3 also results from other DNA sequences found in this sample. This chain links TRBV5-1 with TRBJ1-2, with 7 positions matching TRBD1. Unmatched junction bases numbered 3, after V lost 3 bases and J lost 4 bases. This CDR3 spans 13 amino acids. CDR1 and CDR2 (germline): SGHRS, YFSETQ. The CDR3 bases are TGCGCCAGCAGCTGGGACAGTACCTATGGCTACACCTTC. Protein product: CASSWDSTYGYTF.

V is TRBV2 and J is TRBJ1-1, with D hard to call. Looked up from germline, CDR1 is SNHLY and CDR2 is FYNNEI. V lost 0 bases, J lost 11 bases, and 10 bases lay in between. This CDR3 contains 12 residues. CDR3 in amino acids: CASSEAGWKAFF. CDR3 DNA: TGTGCCAGCAGTGAAGCGGGATGGAAGGCTTTCTTT.

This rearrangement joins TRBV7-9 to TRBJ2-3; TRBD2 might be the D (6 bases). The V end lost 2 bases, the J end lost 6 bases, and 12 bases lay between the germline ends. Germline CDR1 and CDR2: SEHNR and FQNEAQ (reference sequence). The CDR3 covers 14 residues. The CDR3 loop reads CASSLLVGSDTQYF. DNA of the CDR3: TGTGCCAGCAGCTTATTAGTCGGGAGTGATACGCAGTATTTT. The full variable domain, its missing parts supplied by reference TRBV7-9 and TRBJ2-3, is DTGVSQNPRHKITKRGQNVTFRCDPISEHNRLYWYRQTLGQGPEFLTYFQNEAQLEKSRLLSDRFSAERPKGSFSTLEIQRTEQGDSAMYLCASSLLVGSDTQYFGPGTRLTVL.

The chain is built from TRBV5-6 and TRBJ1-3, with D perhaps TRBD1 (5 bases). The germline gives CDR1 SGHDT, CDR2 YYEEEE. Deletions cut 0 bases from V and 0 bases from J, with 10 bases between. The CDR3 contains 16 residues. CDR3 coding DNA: TGTGCCAGCAGCTTGGCGGCAGGGAACTCTGGAAACACCATATATTTT. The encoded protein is CASSLAAGNSGNTIYF.

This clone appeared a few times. Here the CDR3 reads CSVPHLNGQGAFF. Here the CDR3 DNA reads TGCAGCGTGCCACACCTCAATGGGCAGGGAGCTTTCTTT. The rearrangement links TRBV29-1 to TRBJ1-1; tentative D call: TRBD1 (5 bases). The CDR3 runs 13 residues. Trimming took 6 bases from V and 10 from J, leaving 21 bases between them. Germline V gene lookup returns CDR1 SQVTM and CDR2 ANQGSEA. Looking up the rest from reference TRBV29-1 and TRBJ1-1 gives the full variable domain: SAVISQKPSRDICQRGTSLTIQCQVDSQVTMMFWYRQQPGQSLTLIATANQGSEATYESGFVIDKFPISRPNLTFSTLTVSNMSPEDSSIYLCSVPHLNGQGAFFGQGTRLTVV.